A single sample is the source of the 10 T cell receptor beta chains below, sequenced in a study of tumor-infiltrating lymphocytes in primary liver carcinoma. TCR beta cDNA was made from approximately 500 ng total RNA with a constant-region primer. Nested multiplex PCR, run for three rounds with slightly modified ARM-PCR, yielded TCR beta libraries. Each of the first two PCR rounds ran roughly 9 cycles with TRBV1-TRBV30 forward and C-beta reverse primers. Via MiXCR, TCRdb re-called the multiplex PCR reads, giving one row per CDR3 protein. Altogether approximately 64,000 distinct CDR3 sequences are present, about two thirds being singletons, with the ten largest covering under 45%. Co-extraction of both nucleic acids (RNA and DNA) used about 20-33 mg of unsorted bulk tissue. Sequencing was performed on liver tumor tissue from sampling region 4. As for subset: tumor region T4, right-lateral pole. The receptors were gathered from a man aged 35 to 55 with primary liver carcinoma and hepatitis B virus infection.

A word on this clonotype: The junction and the germline gene differ at one end; a read error may be behind it. The genes are TRBV6-5 and TRBJ1-2, with TRBD1 matching 11 bases. The CDR3 spans 14 residues. The germline V gene has CDR1 MNHEY and CDR2 SVGAGI. In DNA form, the CDR3 reads TGTTCCAGCGACGGGACAGGGGGTTTCTATGGCTACACCTTC. It specifies CSSDGTGGFYGYTF.

The chain has TRBV7-9 and TRBJ2-1; tentatively, D is TRBD1 (5 bases). V was trimmed by 6 bases and J by 6 bases, leaving 18 bases between them. Per germline, CDR1 SEHNR and CDR2 FQNEAQ (reference sequence). This CDR3 comprises 15 residues. The CDR3 DNA reads TGTGCCAGCAGGTCGAAAGACAGTACCGGCAATGAGCAGTTCTTC. This gives the protein CASRSKDSTGNEQFF.

Worth noting for this clonotype: This sequence may be a read error, since a much larger clone differs from it by one base. The rearrangement uses TRBV10-3 and TRBJ2-3, with 7 bases fitting TRBD2. This CDR3 comprises 13 residues. CDR1 is ENHRY and CDR2 is SYGVKD in the germline V gene. The CDR3 spells CVISGIPTDTQYF. DNA for the CDR3: TGTGTCATCAGCGGGATACCCACAGATACGCAGTATTTT.

Concerning this clonotype itself: This CDR3 is missing its conserved last phenylalanine or tryptophan, likely due to a read error. The chain joins TRBV11-2 to TRBJ1-1; TRBD1 is a possible D gene (5 bases). Trimming took off 5 bases at V and 4 bases at J, with 20 bases between the two ends. Germline-derived CDR1 and CDR2 are SGHAT and FQNNGV. This CDR3 has 16 amino acids. CDR3 sequence reads: CASSRGKAGLFTEAFL. The CDR3 DNA is TGTGCCAGCAGCCGAGGTAAGGCAGGGCTCTTCACTGAAGCTTTCCTT.

A few counts support this clonotype. The junction does not match germline at one end; this may be a read error. CDR3 region: CSAGRETIIDTQYF. CDR3 DNA: TGCAGCGCCGGGCGGGAAACAATCATAGATACGCAGTACTTT. This chain links TRBV29-1 with TRBJ2-3, with D tentatively TRBD2 (6 bases). This CDR3 spans 14 amino acids. Germline V lookup: CDR1 SQVTM, CDR2 ANQGSEA.

This clonotype was found a few times. A read error may produce the germline difference seen at one junction end. The gene calls are TRBV7-9 and TRBJ1-1; no clear D. From germline, CDR1 is SEHNR and CDR2 FQNEAQ (reference sequence). CDR3 length: 13 residues. CDR3 protein: CANSLSLNTEAFF. The CDR3, as DNA: TGTGCCAACAGCTTATCCCTGAACACTGAAGCTTTCTTT.

With regard to this clonotype: Germline is not matched at one junction end, which may reflect a read error. The chain couples TRBV11-2 to TRBJ2-2; D might be TRBD2 (6 bases). This CDR3 is built from 15 residues. CDR1 and CDR2 from the germline V gene are SGHAT and FQNNGV. In nucleotides, the CDR3 is TGTACCAGTAGCTATGCGGGATCGAATACCGGGGAGCTGTTTTTT. Protein sequence: CTSSYAGSNTGELFF.

As regards this clonotype: Because the CDR3 is missing its conserved closing phenylalanine or tryptophan, this is likely a read error. This chain uses TRBV6-2 or TRBV6-3 with TRBJ2-1; D is undetermined. From germline, CDR1 is MNHEY and CDR2 SVGEGT. There are 14 residues in the CDR3. The CDR3, as DNA: TGTGCCGGCAGTTACCAGCGAGAGCGCCCCTGGCAGTTCCTC. It yields the protein CAGSYQRERPWQFL.

This clonotype appeared many times. V usage is TRBV6-6 and J usage is TRBJ2-1, with D possibly matching TRBD2 (5 bases). The CDR3 contains 13 residues. Germline V gene sequence: CDR1 MNHNY, CDR2 SVGAGI (reference sequence). Deletions cut 5 bases from V and 0 bases from J, with 5 bases between. The CDR3 protein is CASSRDSYNEQFF. DNA of the CDR3: TGTGCCAGCAGTCGGGACTCCTACAATGAGCAGTTCTTC.

With regard to this clonotype: Since a much larger clone is just one base distant, this may be a read error. The V call is TRBV5-1, the J call TRBJ2-3, with D perhaps TRBD1 or TRBD2 (5 bases each). With 5 bases removed from V and 2 bases from J, the gap between germline ends came to 9 bases. CDR1 is SGHRS, CDR2 YFSETQ, per germline. The CDR3 is 13 residues long. CDR3 residues: CASRSGTTDTQYF. The CDR3 coding sequence is TGCGCCAGCAGGTCCGGGACCACAGATACGCAGTATTTT. Filled out from reference TRBV5-1 and TRBJ2-3, the complete variable domain reads KAGVTQTPRYLIKTRGQQVTLSCSPISGHRSVSWYQQTPGQGLQFLFEYFSETQRNKGNFPGRFSGRQFSNSRSEMNVSTLELGDSALYLCASRSGTTDTQYFGPGTRLTVL.